What follows are 5 T cell receptor beta chains derived from one specimen sequenced in a study of blood T cell repertoires in COVID-19. Libraries were prepared by immunoSEQ multiplex PCR; TCRdb keeps only in-frame clonotypes and omits some of them. The sample includes about 160,000 clones, around 93% seen only once; the top ten take approximately 4.8%. The sequenced sample consisted of peripheral blood. Receptors were obtained from a young man with COVID-19, enrolled during active disease.

This clone is a singleton in its sample. This chain joins TRBV4-3 and TRBJ2-7, with TRBD2 matching 8 bases. The CDR3 is made up of 16 amino acids. Per the germline V gene, CDR1 is LGHNA and CDR2 is YSLEER. The V gene end was trimmed by 4 bases and the J gene end by 4 bases; junction bases not matched to a gene: 12. In DNA, the CDR3 is TGCGCCAGCAGCCGCTCCCCACCAGCGGGAGAATACGAGCAGTACTTC. It specifies CASSRSPPAGEYEQYF.

This chain joins TRBV9 and TRBJ1-2; tentatively, D is TRBD1 (5 bases). The CDR3 consists of 15 residues. Germline-derived CDR1 and CDR2 are SGDLS and YYNGEE. Trimming cost V 1 base and J 4 bases, with 14 bases left between them. The CDR3 nucleotides are TGTGCCAGCAGCGTACTGACAGTACCTATCTATGGCTACACCTTC. Translation gives CASSVLTVPIYGYTF.

The chain combines TRBV18 with TRBJ1-2, with D possibly being TRBD1 (5 bases). The CDR3 consists of 17 residues. Germline-derived CDR1 and CDR2 are KGHSH and LQKENI. Trimming took off 2 bases at V and 6 bases at J, with 22 bases between the two ends. This CDR3 reads CASSPRILDRDADGYTF. The CDR3 DNA sequence: TGTGCCAGCTCACCAAGGATCCTAGACAGAGATGCTGATGGCTACACCTTC. Based on the CDR3 plus reference TRBV18 and TRBJ1-2, the full variable domain is NAGVMQNPRHLVRRRGQEARLRCSPMKGHSHVYWYRQLPEEGLKFMVYLQKENIIDESGMPKERFSAEFPKEGPSILRIQQVVRGDSAAYFCASSPRILDRDADGYTFGSGTRLTVV.

Note on this clone: The same CDR3 can be traced to other DNA sequences in this sample. This sequence joins TRBV9 and TRBJ1-5; 10 bases are shared with TRBD1. The CDR3 has 14 residues. CDR1 and CDR2 (germline): SGDLS, YYNGEE. With V trimmed by 0 bases and J by 7 bases, 1 base remained unmatched. The CDR3 sequence is CASSVGTGGQPQHF. In DNA form, the CDR3 reads TGTGCCAGCAGCGTAGGGACAGGGGGACAGCCCCAGCATTTT.

The V gene is TRBV27, the J gene TRBJ1-6; perhaps TRBD1 as D (5 bases). V lost 3 bases and J lost 7, with 22 bases in between. Germline lookup yields CDR1 MNHEY and CDR2 SMNVEV (reference sequence). This CDR3 region has 18 residues. The CDR3 protein is CASSFLAGGGTVNSPLHF. The CDR3 DNA follows: TGTGCCAGCAGTTTCTTGGCGGGGGGAGGGACGGTGAATTCACCCCTCCACTTT.